These 9 T cell receptor beta chains were sequenced from one sample in a study of blood T cell repertoires in COVID-19. Repertoires were generated with immunoSEQ multiplex PCR, while TCRdb's copy carries only in-frame clones and drops some. This sample has about 250,000 clones; around four fifths occur once, and the top ten carry 3.5% to 4%. Sequenced input: PBMCs or T cells enriched from blood (not recorded which). Receptors originate from a woman in her forties who had been exposed to COVID-19.

This chain joins TRBV7-3 and TRBJ2-2; 7 positions match TRBD1. J gave up 4 bases and V 4 bases, and 12 bases lay outside the gene matches. From germline, CDR1 is SGHTA and CDR2 FQGTGA. CDR3 length: 17 amino acids. The chain's CDR3 is CASSSRARGKSTGELFF. The CDR3, as DNA: TGTGCCAGCAGCTCGAGGGCCAGGGGGAAGAGCACCGGGGAGCTGTTTTTT.

The chain uses TRBV10-3 and TRBJ1-4; 10 bases fit TRBD1. Germline V lookup: CDR1 ENHRY, CDR2 SYGVKD. This CDR3 has 15 amino acids. V lost 2 bases, J lost 9 bases, and 6 bases stayed unmatched. The CDR3 protein is CAISEGTGVVKKLFF. The CDR3 nucleotides are TGTGCCATCAGTGAGGGGACAGGGGTCGTCAAAAAACTGTTTTTT.

V and J are TRBV4-2 and TRBJ1-3; D is ambiguous. Trimming removed 7 bases from V and 8 bases from J, with 24 bases in between. Germline V CDR1 and CDR2: LGHNA, YNFKEQ. The CDR3 length is 16 residues. For the CDR3, the DNA is TGTGCCAGCACCTTAAAGGACTCCGCTGACGTCGACACCATATATTTT. This codes for CASTLKDSADVDTIYF.

The chain recombines TRBV5-5 with TRBJ2-2; 7 bases agree with TRBD2. The CDR3 is 17 residues long. CDR1 is SGHKS, CDR2 YYEKEE, per germline (reference sequence). V lost 2 bases, J lost 5 bases, and 12 bases stayed unmatched. Here the CDR3 reads CASSLSTGTTGTGELFF. DNA for the CDR3: TGTGCCAGCAGCTTATCCACCGGGACTACTGGGACCGGGGAGCTGTTTTTT.

The V gene is TRBV28, the J gene TRBJ1-2; 8 bases agree with TRBD1. Looked up from germline, CDR1 is MDHEN and CDR2 is SYDVKM. V lost 6 bases to trimming and J lost 4 bases; unmatched junction nucleotides: 13. This CDR3 comprises 16 residues. The DNA for the CDR3 is TGTGCCAGCAGCGTCGGACAGGGCCGAAACCCCTATGGCTACACCTTC. Its protein is CASSVGQGRNPYGYTF.

DNA for the CDR3: TGTGCCAGCAGTTTGGGGGACAGGGGGATCTATGGCTACACCTTC. It encodes CASSLGDRGIYGYTF. V usage is TRBV28 and J usage is TRBJ1-2; 11 nucleotides align to TRBD1. The CDR3 runs to 15 residues. V shed 3 bases, J shed 4 bases, and the junction held 4 bases outside the gene matches. The germline gives CDR1 MDHEN, CDR2 SYDVKM.

V usage is TRBV4-1 and J usage is TRBJ1-6, with 7 bases aligning to TRBD1. CDR3 size: 16 residues. J was trimmed by 7 bases and V by 0 bases; bases with no gene match: 6. Germline CDR1 MGHRA, CDR2 YSYEKL. CDR3 residues: CASSQDPTGMNSPLHF. CDR3 bases: TGCGCCAGCAGCCAAGATCCGACAGGGATGAATTCACCCCTCCACTTT.

The table lists this clone with many counts. This sample also contains other DNA sequences that code for the same CDR3. This sequence joins TRBV11-2 and TRBJ2-7; a possible D gene is TRBD2 (6 bases). This CDR3 spans 12 amino acids. In germline, CDR1 is SGHAT, CDR2 FQNNGV. V was cut by 5 bases and J by 3 bases, with 8 bases left in between. The CDR3 coding sequence is TGTGCCAGCAGCGATAGCGGCTACGAGCAGTACTTC. Translation: CASSDSGYEQYF.

The chain combines TRBV5-1 with TRBJ2-1; the match to TRBD2 covers 11 bases. The V gene's germline CDR1 is SGHRS and CDR2 YFSETQ. The CDR3 sequence is 14 residues long. Trimming removed 6 bases from V and 8 bases from J; junction bases left unmatched: 7. CDR3 DNA sequence: TGCGCCAGCAATGGGCTAGCGGGGGGCTATGAGCAGTTCTTC. Translation: CASNGLAGGYEQFF.